This T cell receptor (beta chain) is from a study of T cells in Graves' hyperthyroidism and ophthalmopathy. Overall study findings and caveats: Most thyroid clonotypes expanded above 0.001 appeared in blood too.

RNA transcripts gave rise to amplified TCR beta CDR3 regions. TCR CDR3 underwent first-round RT-PCR with the HTBI primer set. MiXCR was run by TCRdb on the multiplex PCR reads, yielding one entry per CDR3 protein. The sample carries 500,000 to 600,000 distinct CDR3 sequences, approximately 15% recorded once. Comment on this clonotype: Its cognate antigen is unknown. This sequence may be a read error, since a much larger clone differs from it by one base.

The CDR3 contains 12 residues. Per the germline V gene, CDR1 is SQVTM and CDR2 is ANQGSEA. Hyperthyroidism patients were newly diagnosed, had disease duration under 2 months, and were aged 18 to 65 years. Lactation, pregnancy, other autoimmune disease or uncontrolled infection excluded patients. The TCR originated in a woman aged 18-35 years with Graves' hyperthyroidism. The chain has TRBV29-1 and TRBJ2-7; D not certain. Sequenced input: blood. The chain's CDR3 is CSVEVSTYERYF. CDR3 DNA sequence: TGCAGCGTTGAAGTCTCGACCTACGAGCGGTACTTC.